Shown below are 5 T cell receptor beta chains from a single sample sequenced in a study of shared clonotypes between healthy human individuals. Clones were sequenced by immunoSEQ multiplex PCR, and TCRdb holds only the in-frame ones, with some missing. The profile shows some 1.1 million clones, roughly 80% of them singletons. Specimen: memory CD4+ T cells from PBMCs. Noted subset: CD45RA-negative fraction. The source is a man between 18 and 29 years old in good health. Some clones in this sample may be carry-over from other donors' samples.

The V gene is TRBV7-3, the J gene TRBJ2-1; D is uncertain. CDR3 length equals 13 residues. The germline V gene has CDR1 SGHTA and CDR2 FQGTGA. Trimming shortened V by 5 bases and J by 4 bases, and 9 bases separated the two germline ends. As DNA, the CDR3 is TGTGCCAGCAGCCTAGGACCTTACAATGAGCAGTTCTTC. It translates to CASSLGPYNEQFF.

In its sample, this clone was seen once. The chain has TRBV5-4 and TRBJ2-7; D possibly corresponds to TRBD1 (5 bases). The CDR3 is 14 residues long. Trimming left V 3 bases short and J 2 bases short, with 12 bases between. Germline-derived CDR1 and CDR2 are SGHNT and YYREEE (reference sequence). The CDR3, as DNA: TGTGCCAGCAGCTGGAGAAGGGGAACCTACGAGCAGTACTTC. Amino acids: CASSWRRGTYEQYF. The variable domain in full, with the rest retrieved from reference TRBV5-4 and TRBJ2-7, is ETGVTQSPTHLIKTRGQQVTLRCSSQSGHNTVSWYQQALGQGPQFIFQYYREEENGRGNFPPRFSGLQFPNYSSELNVNALELDDSALYLCASSWRRGTYEQYFGPGTRLTVT.

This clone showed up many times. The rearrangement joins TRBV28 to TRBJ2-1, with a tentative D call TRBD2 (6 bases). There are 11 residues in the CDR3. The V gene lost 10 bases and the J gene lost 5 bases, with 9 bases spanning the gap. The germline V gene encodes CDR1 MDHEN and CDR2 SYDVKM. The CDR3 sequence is CATGLHNEQFF. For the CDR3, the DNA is TGTGCCACGGGACTCCACAATGAGCAGTTCTTC.

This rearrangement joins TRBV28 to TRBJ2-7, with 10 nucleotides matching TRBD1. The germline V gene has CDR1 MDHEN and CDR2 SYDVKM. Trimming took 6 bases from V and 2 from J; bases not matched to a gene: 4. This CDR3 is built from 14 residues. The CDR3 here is CASRTDRGTYEQYF. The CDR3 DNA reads TGTGCCAGCAGGACGGACAGGGGGACCTACGAGCAGTACTTC.

CDR3 region: CASSTQPLTYEQYF. In nucleotides, the CDR3 is TGTGCCAGCAGCACTCAGCCCCTAACCTACGAGCAGTACTTC. V and J are TRBV6-5 and TRBJ2-7; D call uncertain. From germline, CDR1 is MNHEY and CDR2 SVGAGI. The CDR3 is made up of 14 amino acids. The V and J ends lost 6 bases and 2 bases respectively, with 14 bases between them.